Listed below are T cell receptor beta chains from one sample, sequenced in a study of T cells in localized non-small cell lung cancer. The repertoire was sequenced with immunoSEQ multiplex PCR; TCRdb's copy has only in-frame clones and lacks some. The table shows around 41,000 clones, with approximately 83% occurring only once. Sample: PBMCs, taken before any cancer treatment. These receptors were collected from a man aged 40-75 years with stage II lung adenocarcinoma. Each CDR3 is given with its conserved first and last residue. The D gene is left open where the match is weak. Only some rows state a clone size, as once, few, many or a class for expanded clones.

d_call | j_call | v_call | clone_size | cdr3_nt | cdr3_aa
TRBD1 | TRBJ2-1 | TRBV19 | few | TGTGCCAGTAGTGTCGGGACAGGGAACAATGAGCAGTTCTTC | CASSVGTGNNEQFF
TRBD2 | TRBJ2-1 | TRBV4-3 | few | TGCGCCAGCAGCTTGGCGGCTAGCGGGAATTACAATGAGCAGTTCTTC | CASSLAASGNYNEQFF
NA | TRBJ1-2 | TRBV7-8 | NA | TGTGCCAGCAGCCCCCAGCCGGGTACTGGCTACACCTTC | CASSPQPGTGYTF
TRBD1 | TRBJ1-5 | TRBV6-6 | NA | TGTGCCAGCAGTAGGGGACAGGGGTATCAGCCCCAGCATTTT | CASSRGQGYQPQHF
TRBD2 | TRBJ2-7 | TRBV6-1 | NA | TGTGCCAGCAGTGACCTAGCGGGAGTGTTATACGAGCAGTACTTC | CASSDLAGVLYEQYF
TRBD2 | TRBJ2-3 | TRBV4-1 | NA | TGCGCCAGCAGCCAAGAGCCTGGACTAGTAAAAAGAGATACGCAGTATTTT | CASSQEPGLVKRDTQYF
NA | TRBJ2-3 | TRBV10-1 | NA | TGCGCCACCCTCGGGACTCGCCTTGTCATCGATACGCAGTATTTT | CATLGTRLVIDTQYF
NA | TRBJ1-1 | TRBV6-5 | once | TGTGCCAGCGGGCCCTACAGGGTTGACACTGAAGCTTTCTTT | CASGPYRVDTEAFF
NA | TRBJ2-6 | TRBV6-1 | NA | TGTGCCTCCCAATCACAATCTGGGGCCAACGTCCTGACTTTC | CASQSQSGANVLTF
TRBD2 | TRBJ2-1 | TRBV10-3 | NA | TGTGCCATCAGTGAGTCTCCGGGACTAGTCCTCTACAATGAGCAGTTCTTC | CAISESPGLVLYNEQFF
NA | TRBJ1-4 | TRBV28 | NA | TGTGCCAGCACCCTCGGGGGGGCAACTAATGAAAAACTGTTTTTT | CASTLGGATNEKLFF
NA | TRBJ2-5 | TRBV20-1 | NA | TGCAGTGCCGGCGAGACCCAGTACTTC | CSAGETQYF
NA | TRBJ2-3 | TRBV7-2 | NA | TGTGCCAGCAGTCTCACGACAGGTCCCCCCACAGATACGCAGTATTTT | CASSLTTGPPTDTQYF
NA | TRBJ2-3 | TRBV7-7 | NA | TGTGCCAGCAGCCTCGCCCCCTACCCGCAGTATTTT | CASSLAPYPQYF
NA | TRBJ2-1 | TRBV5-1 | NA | TGCGCCAGCGGCCTACATGATTCCTACAATGAGCAGTTCTTC | CASGLHDSYNEQFF
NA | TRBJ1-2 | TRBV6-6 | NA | TGTGCCAGCAGCCCCAAGGACGGCTACACCTTC | CASSPKDGYTF
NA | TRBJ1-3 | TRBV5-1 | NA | TGCGCCAGCAGCTTAGGGGACACCAACTCTGGAAACACCATATATTTT | CASSLGDTNSGNTIYF
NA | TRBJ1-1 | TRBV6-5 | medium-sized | TGTGCCAGCAGCCATGGAGGGAGGACTGAAGCTTTCTTT | CASSHGGRTEAFF
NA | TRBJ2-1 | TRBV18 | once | TGTGCCAGCTCAACCAGGGAGTCCCTCGCCGATGAGCAGTTCTTC | CASSTRESLADEQFF
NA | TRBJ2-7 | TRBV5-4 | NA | TGTGCCAGCAGGCGCCAGCAGGGCTCCCCTGAGCAGTACTTC | CASRRQQGSPEQYF
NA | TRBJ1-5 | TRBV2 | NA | TGTGCCAGTAGTGAAGACAGGAATAGCAATCAGCCCCAGCATTTT | CASSEDRNSNQPQHF
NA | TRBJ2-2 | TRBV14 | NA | TGTGCCAGCAGCCCAGCACTCTGGGCCGGGGAGCTGTTTTTT | CASSPALWAGELFF
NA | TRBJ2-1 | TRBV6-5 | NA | TGTGCCAGCGCCCTTGGGGGAAGCAATGAGCAGTTCTTC | CASALGGSNEQFF
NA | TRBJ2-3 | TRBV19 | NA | TGTGCCAGTAGTATTCGGGGAATAGGCACAGATACGCAGTATTTT | CASSIRGIGTDTQYF
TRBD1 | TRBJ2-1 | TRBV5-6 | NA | TGTGCCAGCAGACCTAACAGGGGGCTAAACTTCTACAATGAGCAGTTCTTC | CASRPNRGLNFYNEQFF
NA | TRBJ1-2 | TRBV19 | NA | TGTGCCAGTAGTGCCTGGTCCCGAGGATATGGCTACACCTTC | CASSAWSRGYGYTF
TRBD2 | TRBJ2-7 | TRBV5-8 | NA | TGTGCCAGCAGCCCGGGACTAGCGGGGGCTCAGCCCGGTTACGAGCAGTACTTC | CASSPGLAGAQPGYEQYF
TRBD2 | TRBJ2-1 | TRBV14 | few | TGTGCCAGCAGCCAAGCAGGACTAGGAACCCATGAGCAGTTCTTC | CASSQAGLGTHEQFF
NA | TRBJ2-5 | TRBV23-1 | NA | TGCGCCAGCCCCCGGGGGGACAGGTTCCAAGAGACCCAGTACTTC | CASPRGDRFQETQYF
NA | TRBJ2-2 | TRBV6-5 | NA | TGTGCCAGCAGCCAGACGGGGGGGGAGCTGTTTTTT | CASSQTGGELFF
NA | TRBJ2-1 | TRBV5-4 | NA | TGTGCCAGCAGCTTGGATCCGGGGGCTTACAATGAGCAGTTCTTC | CASSLDPGAYNEQFF
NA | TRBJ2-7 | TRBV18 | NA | TGTGCCAGCTCACCAAAGGCAAAGGACTCCTACGAGCAGTACTTC | CASSPKAKDSYEQYF
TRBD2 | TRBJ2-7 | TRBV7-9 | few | TGTGCCAGCAGCTTAGGAGAGCTAGCGGGCGCCCACGAGCAGTACTTC | CASSLGELAGAHEQYF
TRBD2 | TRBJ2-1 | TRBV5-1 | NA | TGCGCCAGCAGCGTCCGCCCACTAGCGGGAGGTGGGTCCTACAATGAGCAGTTCTTC | CASSVRPLAGGGSYNEQFF
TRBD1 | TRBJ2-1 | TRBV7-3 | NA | TGTGCCAGCAGCTTAGAAGGGACAGTAAACAATGAGCAGTTCTTC | CASSLEGTVNNEQFF
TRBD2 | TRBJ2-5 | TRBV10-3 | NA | TGTGCCTCAAGCTCGGGCGGGGGCCAAGAGACCCAGTACTTC | CASSSGGGQETQYF
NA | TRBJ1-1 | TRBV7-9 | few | TGTGCCAGCAGCTTTGAACGGATAAACACTGAAGCTTTCTTT | CASSFERINTEAFF
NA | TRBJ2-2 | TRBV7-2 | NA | TGTGCCAGCAGCTTAGGGGATAGCGGACGCCGCACCGGGGAGCTGTTTTTT | CASSLGDSGRRTGELFF
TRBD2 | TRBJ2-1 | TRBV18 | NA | TGTGCCAGCTCACCGGCCGGGACTAGCGGCTACAATGAGCAGTTCTTC | CASSPAGTSGYNEQFF
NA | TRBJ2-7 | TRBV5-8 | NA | TGTGCCAGCAGCTTCATGGTCAGGGGCGCCGAGCAGTACTTC | CASSFMVRGAEQYF
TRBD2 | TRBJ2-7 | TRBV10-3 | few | TGTGCCATCAGTGGGACTAGCGGCTACGAGCAGTACTTC | CAISGTSGYEQYF
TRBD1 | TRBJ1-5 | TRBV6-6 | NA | TGTGCCAGCAGCTCCGACAGGGTTCAGCCCCAGCATTTT | CASSSDRVQPQHF
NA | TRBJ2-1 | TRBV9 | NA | TGTGCCAGCAGCGTAGGCAGGGACAATGAGCAGTTCTTC | CASSVGRDNEQFF
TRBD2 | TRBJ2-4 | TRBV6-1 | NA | TGTGCCAGCAGTGGAAAGTTAGCGGGGCCCAGGGAGGCCAAAAACATTCAGTACTTC | CASSGKLAGPREAKNIQYF
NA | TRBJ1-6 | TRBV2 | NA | TGTGCCAGCATGAGGGGCTCCTATAATTCACCCCTCCACTTT | CASMRGSYNSPLHF
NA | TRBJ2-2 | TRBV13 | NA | TGTGCCAGCAGCTTAGAGGCCCGAAACACCGGGGAGCTGTTTTTT | CASSLEARNTGELFF
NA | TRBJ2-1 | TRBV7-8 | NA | TGTGCCAGCAGCTTAGTCGTAGGGCAGAATGAGCAGTTCTTC | CASSLVVGQNEQFF
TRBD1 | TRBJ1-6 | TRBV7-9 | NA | TGTGCCAGCAGCTCCTACCCGGGACAGGGGAATTCACCCCTCCACTTT | CASSSYPGQGNSPLHF